The following is a T cell receptor beta chain sequence with its context. The antigen is undetermined. This entry comes from a study of cytomegalovirus exposure and HLA in healthy donors. Primers included in the PCR were 60 Vbeta and 13 Jbeta primers. The assay was immunoSEQ multiplex PCR, and TCRdb's table has in-frame clones only and misses some. In the table there are some 200,000 clones, about 77% of which are singletons. In nominal health when sampled, donors likely had unrecorded immune exposures nonetheless. Study-level points and caveats: A later analysis associated 16,951 TCR beta sequences with HLA alleles at a 0.05 false discovery rate.

This clonotype was obtained from a woman aged 25 to 45 in good health and CMV-seronegative. The sequenced sample consisted of PBMCs.

CDR3: CAIREGTSAGELFF. The CDR3 bases are TGTGCCATCAGGGAAGGGACATCCGCTGGGGAGCTGTTTTTT. The J gene is TRBJ2-2, the V gene TRBV10-3, with a weak D call TRBD1 (6 bases). The germline V gene has CDR1 ENHRY and CDR2 SYGVKD. The CDR3 is 14 residues long. V dropped 6 bases and J dropped 8 bases, with 16 bases sitting between them.